This T cell receptor (beta chain) comes out of a study of Ad26.COV2.S vaccination and SARS-CoV-2 variants. Repertoires were generated with immunoSEQ multiplex PCR, while TCRdb's copy carries only in-frame clones and drops some. The profile shows 500,000 or so clones, 75% to 90% of them singletons. The treatment was: 15 to 20 received Ad26.COV2.S at low or high dose, single or two shots; roughly five received placebo; per-sample allocation not given. Sampling happened 63 days after the first vaccine or placebo injection. As its vector, the vaccine had Ad26, which expressed Wuhan-strain SARS-CoV-2 spike. With V trimmed by 3 bases and J by 5 bases, 18 bases remained unmatched. CDR1 and CDR2 (germline): GTSNPN, SVGIG (reference sequence). The CDR3 consists of 17 residues.

The V call is TRBV30, the J call TRBJ1-2; 7 nucleotides line up with TRBD1. The receptor's source is a person between 18 and 60 years old who received the Ad26.COV2.S COVID-19 vaccine or a placebo. The sequencing here drew on peripheral blood, taken in a trial of Ad26.COV2.S vaccine versus placebo. This chain's CDR3 is CAWSADREGENFYGYTF. CDR3 in DNA: TGTGCCTGGAGCGCCGACAGGGAGGGAGAAAATTTTTATGGCTACACCTTC.